This TCR beta chain was observed in a study of CD8 T cells in ankylosing spondylitis. Study-level results: Researchers reportedly found disease-linked clones significantly enriched in matched ankylosing spondylitis synovial fluid.

Each CDR3 protein gets one entry after TCRdb re-called the 5' RACE reads with MiXCR. Counted here are over 150,000 distinct CDR3 sequences, more than 10% occurring once; the ten biggest clones make up 16%. A remark on this clonotype: The antigen remains undetermined.

V lost 2 bases, J lost 6 bases, and 4 bases stayed unmatched. The CDR3 has 14 residues. Germline V gives CDR1 MNHEY, CDR2 SVGAGI. The TCR was taken from a male donor with ankylosing spondylitis or in good health (not recorded which). The V call is TRBV6-5, the J call TRBJ2-1, with TRBD2 matching 7 bases. Sequenced: blood, either unsorted or a sorted T cell fraction (not recorded which). For the CDR3, the DNA is TGTGCCAGCAGTTACGTCCCGGGGGGCAATGAGCAGTTCTTC. Translated: CASSYVPGGNEQFF.